Below, 9 T cell receptor beta chains from the same sample are listed, as sequenced in a study of radiotherapy plus CTLA-4 blockade in lung cancer. The repertoire was sequenced with immunoSEQ multiplex PCR; TCRdb's copy has only in-frame clones and lacks some. This sample has tens of thousands of clones, with 78% found just once. Here the sequenced sample was peripheral blood, taken from a patient treated with radiotherapy plus ipilimumab. The receptor source for this set is a human donor with non-small cell lung cancer who had a partial response to radiotherapy plus ipilimumab. Some clones in this sample may be carry-over from other donors' samples.

The CDR3 sequence: CASSPYNRATNEKLFF. The CDR3, as DNA: TGCGCCAGCAGCCCGTATAACAGGGCAACTAATGAAAAACTGTTTTTT. The chain combines TRBV5-1 with TRBJ1-4, with a possible D match to TRBD1 (6 bases). This CDR3 is built from 16 residues. V was trimmed by 4 bases and J by 0 bases, leaving 13 bases between them. Germline V gene sequence: CDR1 SGHRS, CDR2 YFSETQ.

The chain has TRBV7-7 and TRBJ2-5; 10 bases map to TRBD2. CDR1 SSHAT and CDR2 FNYEAQ come from the germline V gene (reference sequence). Trimming cost V 5 bases and J 1 base; bases outside gene matches: 4. This CDR3 is built from 15 residues. This CDR3 is CASSGTSGAQETQYF. CDR3 nucleotide sequence: TGTGCCAGCAGCGGTACTAGCGGGGCCCAAGAGACCCAGTACTTC.

The chain uses TRBV5-4 and TRBJ2-2, with 10 bases fitting TRBD2. Germline CDR1 SGHNT, CDR2 YYREEE (reference sequence). The V gene end was trimmed by 4 bases and the J gene end by 6 bases; junction bases not matched to a gene: 9. The CDR3 consists of 16 residues. CDR3 nucleotides: TGTGCCAGCAGCAGAGGGACTAGCGTCCTTGCCGGGGAGCTGTTTTTT. Protein product: CASSRGTSVLAGELFF.

The chain has TRBV7-8 and TRBJ2-3, with D possibly being TRBD1 (5 bases). V lost 1 base and J 3 bases, leaving 17 bases between the germline ends. CDR1 SGHVS and CDR2 FQNEAQ come from the germline V gene. The CDR3 is made up of 17 amino acids. Written as DNA, the CDR3 is TGTGCCAGCAGCTTAGGATATGGGGCTATGAGAACAGATACGCAGTATTTT. This sequence encodes CASSLGYGAMRTDTQYF.

Only a few counts were recorded for this clone. The chain joins TRBV5-1 to TRBJ2-5; the D gene is possibly TRBD1 (6 bases). Germline V gene sequence: CDR1 SGHRS, CDR2 YFSETQ. V shed 6 bases and J shed 2 bases, with 11 bases lying between them. CDR3 size: 13 residues. The CDR3 nucleotides are TGCGCCAGCACCAAGACAGGACAAGAGACCCAGTACTTC. The encoded protein is CASTKTGQETQYF.

V gene TRBV11-3 combines with J gene TRBJ2-7, with D maybe TRBD1 (6 bases). This CDR3 has 17 residues. V dropped 4 bases and J dropped 0 bases, with 19 bases sitting between them. Germline V gene data show CDR1 as SGHNT and CDR2 as YENEEA. The DNA for the CDR3 is TGTGCCAGCAGCTACAGACTGGACAGCTTGAGCTCCTACGAGCAGTACTTC. This translates into CASSYRLDSLSSYEQYF.

This CDR3 reads CASSQGQGASSYEQYF. CDR3 nucleotide sequence: TGTGCCAGCAGCCAAGGACAGGGGGCGAGCTCCTACGAGCAGTACTTC. This chain links TRBV4-2 with TRBJ2-7; 10 nucleotides match TRBD1. Germline CDR1 LGHNA, CDR2 YNFKEQ. Germline trimming cut 1 base from V and 0 bases from J; bases unmatched to any gene: 3. The CDR3 runs 16 residues.

This clone was picked up a small number of times. The chain recombines TRBV10-2 with TRBJ1-2; the match to TRBD1 covers 7 bases. The J segment lost 11 bases and the V segment lost 5 bases, leaving 11 bases of the junction unmatched. The germline CDR1 and CDR2 sequences are WSHSY and SAAADI. There are 13 residues in the CDR3. CDR3 sequence: CASSWDSTTPYTF. The CDR3 DNA reads TGCGCCAGCAGTTGGGACAGTACCACGCCTTACACCTTC.

The chain is built from TRBV5-1 and TRBJ2-7; 13 bases align to TRBD2. Per germline, CDR1 SGHRS and CDR2 YFSETQ. The CDR3 runs 18 residues. J gave up 4 bases and V 0 bases, and 10 bases lay outside the gene matches. The CDR3 DNA is TGCGCCAGCAGCTTGGTCACTAGCGGGAGGGCCAGGGAATACGAGCAGTACTTC. This sequence encodes CASSLVTSGRAREYEQYF.